The entry that follows covers one T cell receptor (beta chain) sequence. This entry comes from a study of blood T cell repertoires in COVID-19. Some clones are missing from TCRdb's copy, which holds only in-frame ones; the method was immunoSEQ multiplex PCR. Among 350,000 or so clones, 85% to 90% were seen once, and the ten largest hold 1%. V lost 3 bases and J lost 7; bases outside the gene matches: 9. Germline V CDR1 and CDR2: SNHLY, FYNNEI. This CDR3 region has 15 residues. The sample comprised PBMCs or T cells enriched from blood (not recorded which). This clonotype was sampled from a woman aged 25 to 39 who had been exposed to COVID-19. The chain uses TRBV2 and TRBJ2-1, with 7 bases that match TRBD2. The CDR3 spells CASSDWASGSNEQFF. The CDR3 DNA is TGTGCCAGCAGTGATTGGGCTAGCGGAAGTAATGAGCAGTTCTTC.